This T cell receptor (beta chain) was sequenced during a study of breast tumors, draining lymph nodes, adjacent tissues. This clonotype came up many times. Breast cancer patients provided tissue from their axillary draining lymph nodes. TCRdb analysed the multiplex PCR reads with MiXCR anew, one entry per CDR3 protein. The sample lists a few hundred thousand distinct CDR3 sequences; less than 35% were seen once. The source of this sequence is a female donor with breast cancer. Some clones in this sample may be carry-over from other donors' samples. The sequenced sample was axillary lymph node tissue.

CDR3 loop: CASSLDMGNNQPQHF. DNA for the CDR3: TGTGCCAGCAGCTTAGATATGGGTAACAATCAGCCCCAGCATTTT. The V gene is TRBV11-2, the J gene TRBJ1-5; D not resolved. The CDR3 is made up of 15 amino acids. Trimming pared 0 bases from V and 3 bases from J, leaving 9 bases between. Looked up from germline, CDR1 is SGHAT and CDR2 is FQNNGV.